The rows below give T cell receptor beta chains drawn from one sample of a study of patients and donors after allogeneic stem cell transplantation. One entry per CDR3 protein results from TCRdb running MiXCR on the RT-PCR reads. The sample holds hundreds of thousands of distinct CDR3 sequences, under 20% seen once. The sequenced sample consisted of blood, either unsorted or a sorted T cell fraction (not recorded which). The receptors originated from a human donor who was either an allogeneic HSCT recipient or a stem cell or donor lymphocyte infusion donor (not recorded which). It is not recorded whose cells these are; they may come from a transplant donor. The CDR3 runs from the conserved cysteine through the conserved F or W. Fields, in order: D gene, clone size, J gene, V gene, CDR3 protein, CDR3 DNA. The D gene is left open where the match is weak. Clone size is shown for a subset of rows, as once, few, many or a class of expanded clone.

D gene: -; clone size: -; J gene: TRBJ2-7; V gene: TRBV30; CDR3 protein: CAWTAGTYEQYF; CDR3 DNA: TGTGCCTGGACGGCAGGGACCTACGAGCAGTACTTC
D gene: TRBD1; clone size: many; J gene: TRBJ1-5; V gene: TRBV12-3/TRBV12-4; CDR3 protein: CASRHDREDQPQHF; CDR3 DNA: TGTGCCAGCAGACACGACAGGGAGGATCAGCCCCAGCATTTT
D gene: -; clone size: many; J gene: TRBJ1-2; V gene: TRBV12-3/TRBV12-4; CDR3 protein: CASSLRTPRHYGYTF; CDR3 DNA: TGTGCCAGCAGTTTGAGGACCCCCAGGCACTATGGCTACACCTTC
D gene: TRBD1; clone size: -; J gene: TRBJ2-6; V gene: TRBV25-1; CDR3 protein: CASSPIKGQGGSGANVLTF; CDR3 DNA: TGTGCCAGCAGTCCAATTAAGGGACAGGGAGGGTCTGGGGCCAACGTCCTGACTTTC
D gene: -; clone size: -; J gene: TRBJ2-5; V gene: TRBV30; CDR3 protein: CAWSVRAGPGWETQYF; CDR3 DNA: TGTGCCTGGAGTGTACGGGCAGGGCCAGGTTGGGAGACCCAGTACTTC
D gene: -; clone size: -; J gene: TRBJ2-7; V gene: TRBV5-1; CDR3 protein: CASSLDPGRTYEQYF; CDR3 DNA: TGCGCCAGCAGCTTGGATCCGGGAAGAACCTACGAGCAGTACTTC
D gene: -; clone size: -; J gene: TRBJ2-5; V gene: TRBV28; CDR3 protein: CASRAPPRTAQETQYF; CDR3 DNA: TGTGCCAGCAGAGCACCACCTCGGACGGCCCAAGAGACCCAGTACTTC
D gene: -; clone size: -; J gene: TRBJ1-2; V gene: TRBV3-1; CDR3 protein: CASSQVTGIYGYTF; CDR3 DNA: TGTGCCAGCAGCCAAGTTACCGGGATCTATGGCTACACCTTC
D gene: -; clone size: few; J gene: TRBJ1-1; V gene: TRBV30; CDR3 protein: CAWGRTEAFF; CDR3 DNA: TGTGCCTGGGGGCGAACTGAAGCTTTCTTT
D gene: -; clone size: -; J gene: TRBJ1-5; V gene: TRBV3-1; CDR3 protein: CASSQGGSSNQPQHF; CDR3 DNA: TGTGCCAGCAGCCAAGGTGGGTCTAGCAATCAGCCCCAGCATTTT
D gene: -; clone size: -; J gene: TRBJ2-7; V gene: TRBV7-8; CDR3 protein: CASSPQPLKGSYEQYF; CDR3 DNA: TGTGCCAGCAGCCCTCAGCCACTTAAGGGGTCCTACGAGCAGTACTTC
D gene: -; clone size: -; J gene: TRBJ2-7; V gene: TRBV12-3/TRBV12-4; CDR3 protein: CASMGYSYEQYF; CDR3 DNA: TGTGCCAGCATGGGCTACTCCTACGAGCAGTACTTC
D gene: -; clone size: -; J gene: TRBJ1-5; V gene: TRBV27; CDR3 protein: CASSLYPPLDSNQPQHF; CDR3 DNA: TGTGCCAGCAGTTTATATCCCCCCCTGGATAGCAATCAGCCCCAGCATTTT
D gene: -; clone size: few; J gene: TRBJ2-1; V gene: TRBV19; CDR3 protein: CASSIQGINNEQFF; CDR3 DNA: TGTGCCAGTAGTATACAGGGGATTAATAATGAGCAGTTCTTC
D gene: TRBD1; clone size: -; J gene: TRBJ2-7; V gene: TRBV14; CDR3 protein: CASSPSDRPYEQYF; CDR3 DNA: TGTGCCAGCAGCCCGTCGGACAGGCCCTACGAGCAGTACTTC
D gene: -; clone size: -; J gene: TRBJ1-5; V gene: TRBV6-1; CDR3 protein: CASSTRQSQPQHF; CDR3 DNA: TGTGCCAGCAGTACCCGTCAAAGTCAGCCCCAGCATTTT
D gene: TRBD1; clone size: many; J gene: TRBJ1-4; V gene: TRBV12-3/TRBV12-4; CDR3 protein: CASSLPKTGKFEKLFF; CDR3 DNA: TGTGCCAGCAGCCTCCCTAAGACAGGGAAATTTGAAAAACTGTTTTTT
D gene: -; clone size: -; J gene: TRBJ2-6; V gene: TRBV30; CDR3 protein: CAWSVGAGANVLTF; CDR3 DNA: TGTGCCTGGAGTGTAGGGGCTGGGGCCAACGTCCTGACTTTC